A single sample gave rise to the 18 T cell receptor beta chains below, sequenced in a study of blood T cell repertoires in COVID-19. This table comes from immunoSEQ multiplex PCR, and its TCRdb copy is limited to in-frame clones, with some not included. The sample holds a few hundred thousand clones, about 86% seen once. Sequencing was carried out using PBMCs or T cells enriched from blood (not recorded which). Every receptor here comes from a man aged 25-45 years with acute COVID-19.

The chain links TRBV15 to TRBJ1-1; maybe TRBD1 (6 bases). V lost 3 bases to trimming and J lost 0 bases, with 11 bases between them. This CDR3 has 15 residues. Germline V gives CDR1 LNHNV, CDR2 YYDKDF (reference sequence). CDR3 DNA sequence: TGTGCCACCAGCAGGACAGGCGCAGTGAACACTGAAGCTTTCTTT. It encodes CATSRTGAVNTEAFF.

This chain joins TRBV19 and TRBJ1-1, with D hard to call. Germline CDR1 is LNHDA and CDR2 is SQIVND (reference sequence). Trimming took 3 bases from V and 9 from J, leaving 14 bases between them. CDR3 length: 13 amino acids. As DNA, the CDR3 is TGTGCCAGTAGTATTGAGGGAGGTGACAAAGCTTTCTTT. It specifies CASSIEGGDKAFF. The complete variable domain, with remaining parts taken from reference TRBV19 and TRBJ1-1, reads DGGITQSPKYLFRKEGQNVTLSCEQNLNHDAMYWYRQDPGQGLRLIYYSQIVNDFQKGDIAEGYSVSREKKESFPLTVTSAQKNPTAFYLCASSIEGGDKAFFGQGTRLTVV.

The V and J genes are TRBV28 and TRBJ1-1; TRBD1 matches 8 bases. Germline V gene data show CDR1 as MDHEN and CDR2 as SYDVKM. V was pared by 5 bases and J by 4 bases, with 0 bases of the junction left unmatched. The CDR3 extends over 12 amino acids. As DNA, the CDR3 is TGTGCCAGCAGTACAGGGGGCACTGAAGCTTTCTTT. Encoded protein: CASSTGGTEAFF.

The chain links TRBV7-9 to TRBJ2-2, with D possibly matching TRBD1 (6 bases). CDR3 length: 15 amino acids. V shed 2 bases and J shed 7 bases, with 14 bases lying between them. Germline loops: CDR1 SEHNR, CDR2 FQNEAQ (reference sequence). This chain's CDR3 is CASSLRQGHGGELFF. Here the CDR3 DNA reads TGTGCCAGCAGCTTAAGGCAGGGACACGGCGGGGAGCTGTTTTTT.

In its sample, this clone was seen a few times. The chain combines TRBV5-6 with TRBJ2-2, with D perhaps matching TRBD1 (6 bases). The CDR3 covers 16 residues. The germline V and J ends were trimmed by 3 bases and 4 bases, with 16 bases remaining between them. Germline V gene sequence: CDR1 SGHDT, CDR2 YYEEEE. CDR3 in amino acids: CASSSNRDLATGELFF. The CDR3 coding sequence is TGTGCCAGCAGCTCGAACAGGGATTTAGCCACCGGGGAGCTGTTTTTT.

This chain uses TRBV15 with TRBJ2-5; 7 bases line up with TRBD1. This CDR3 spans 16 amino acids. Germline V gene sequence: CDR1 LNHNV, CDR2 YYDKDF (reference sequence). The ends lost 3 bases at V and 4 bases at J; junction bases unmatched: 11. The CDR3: CATSSGQADSRETQYF. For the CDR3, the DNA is TGTGCCACCAGCAGCGGACAGGCCGATAGCCGAGAGACCCAGTACTTC.

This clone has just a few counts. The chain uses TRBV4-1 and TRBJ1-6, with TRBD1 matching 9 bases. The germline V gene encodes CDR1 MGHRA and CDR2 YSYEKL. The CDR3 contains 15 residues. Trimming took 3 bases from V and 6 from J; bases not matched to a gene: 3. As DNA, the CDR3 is TGCGCCAGCAGCCACTTGGGACAGGGTAATTCACCCCTCCACTTT. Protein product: CASSHLGQGNSPLHF.

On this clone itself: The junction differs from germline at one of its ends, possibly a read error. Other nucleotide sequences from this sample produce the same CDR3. CDR3 nucleotides: TGTGCCAGCAGCTTGGTTCAGGGCACTGAAGCTTTCTTT. Translation gives CASSLVQGTEAFF. The chain joins TRBV5-1 to TRBJ1-1, with D possibly being TRBD1 (5 bases). The germline gives CDR1 SGHRS, CDR2 YFSETQ. The CDR3 totals 13 residues.

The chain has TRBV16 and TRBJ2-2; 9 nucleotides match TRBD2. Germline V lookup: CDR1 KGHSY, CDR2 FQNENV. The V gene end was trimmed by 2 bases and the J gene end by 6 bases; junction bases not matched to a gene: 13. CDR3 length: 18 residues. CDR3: CASSQPGLAGQYSGELFF. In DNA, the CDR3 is TGTGCCAGCAGCCAACCCGGTCTAGCGGGACAGTACTCCGGGGAGCTGTTTTTT.

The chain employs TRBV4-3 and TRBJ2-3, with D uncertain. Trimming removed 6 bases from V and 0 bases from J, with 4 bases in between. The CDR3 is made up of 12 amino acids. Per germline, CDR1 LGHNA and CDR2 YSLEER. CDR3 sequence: CASSRSTDTQYF. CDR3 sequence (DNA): TGCGCCAGCAGTCGTAGCACAGATACGCAGTATTTT.

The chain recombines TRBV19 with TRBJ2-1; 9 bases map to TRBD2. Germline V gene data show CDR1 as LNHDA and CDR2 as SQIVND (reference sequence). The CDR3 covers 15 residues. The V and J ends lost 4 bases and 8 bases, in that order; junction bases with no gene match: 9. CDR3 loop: CASSNAGGRVDEQFF. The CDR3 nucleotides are TGTGCCAGTAGTAACGCGGGCGGGAGGGTTGATGAGCAGTTCTTC. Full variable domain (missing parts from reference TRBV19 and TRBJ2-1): DGGITQSPKYLFRKEGQNVTLSCEQNLNHDAMYWYRQDPGQGLRLIYYSQIVNDFQKGDIAEGYSVSREKKESFPLTVTSAQKNPTAFYLCASSNAGGRVDEQFFGPGTRLTVL.

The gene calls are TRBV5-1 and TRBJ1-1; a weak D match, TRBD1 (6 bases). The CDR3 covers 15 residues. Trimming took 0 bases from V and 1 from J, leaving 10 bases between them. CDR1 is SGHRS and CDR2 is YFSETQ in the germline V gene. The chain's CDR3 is CASSLDLTGNTEAFF. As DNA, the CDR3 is TGCGCCAGCAGCTTGGATCTGACAGGGAACACTGAAGCTTTCTTT.

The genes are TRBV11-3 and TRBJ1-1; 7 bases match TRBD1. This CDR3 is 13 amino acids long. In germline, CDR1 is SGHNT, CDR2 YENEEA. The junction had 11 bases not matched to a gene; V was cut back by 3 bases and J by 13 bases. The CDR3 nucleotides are TGTGCCAGCAGCTTCGAGACAGGGCCCCGTGGTTTCTTT. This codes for CASSFETGPRGFF.

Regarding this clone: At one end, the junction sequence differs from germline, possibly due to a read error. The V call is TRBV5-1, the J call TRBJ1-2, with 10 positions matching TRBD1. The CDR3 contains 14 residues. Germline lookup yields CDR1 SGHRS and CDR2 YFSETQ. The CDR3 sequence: CASSTGQGNYGYTF. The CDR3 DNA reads TGTGCCAGCAGCACGGGACAGGGGAACTATGGCTACACCTTC.

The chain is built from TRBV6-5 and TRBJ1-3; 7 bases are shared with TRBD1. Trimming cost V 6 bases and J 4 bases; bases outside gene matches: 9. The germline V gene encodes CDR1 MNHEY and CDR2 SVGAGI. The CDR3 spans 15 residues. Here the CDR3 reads CASRRQGVGGNTIYF. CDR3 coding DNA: TGTGCCAGCAGACGCCAGGGGGTAGGAGGAAACACCATATATTTT.

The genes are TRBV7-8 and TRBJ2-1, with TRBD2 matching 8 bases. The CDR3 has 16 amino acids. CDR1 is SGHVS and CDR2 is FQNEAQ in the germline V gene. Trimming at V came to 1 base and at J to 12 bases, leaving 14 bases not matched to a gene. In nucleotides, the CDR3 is TGTGCCAGCAGCTTAGAGGGTAGCGGGGTATCCGGGCGGCAGTTCTTC. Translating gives CASSLEGSGVSGRQFF.

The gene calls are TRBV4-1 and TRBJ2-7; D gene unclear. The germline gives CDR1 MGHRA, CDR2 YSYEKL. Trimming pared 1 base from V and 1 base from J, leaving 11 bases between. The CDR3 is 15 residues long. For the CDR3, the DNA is TGCGCCAGCAGCCAAGGGTTTACGGAGTCCTACGAGCAGTACGTC. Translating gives CASSQGFTESYEQYV.

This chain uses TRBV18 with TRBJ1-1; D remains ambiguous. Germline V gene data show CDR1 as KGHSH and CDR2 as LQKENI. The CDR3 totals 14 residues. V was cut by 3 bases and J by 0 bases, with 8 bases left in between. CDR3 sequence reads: CASSPASLNTEAFF. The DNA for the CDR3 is TGTGCCAGCTCACCCGCGTCACTGAACACTGAAGCTTTCTTT.